Below are 11 T cell receptor beta chains sequenced from a single sample in a study of T cell repertoires in cytomegalovirus infection. These receptors' antigens are unknown. TCRdb independently ran MiXCR on the reads; one entry per CDR3 protein. Of approximately 1,000,000 distinct CDR3 sequences in the sample, more than 25% are singletons; the top ten hold more than 13%. This sample comprised cultured CD8+ T cells from PBMCs, obtained from culture after CMV antigen stimulation. The receptors derive from a human donor in good health (CMV status not recorded). Some clones in this sample may be carry-over from other donors' samples.

This clonotype was observed a handful of times. This chain joins TRBV6-5 and TRBJ1-1, with D uncertain. CDR1 and CDR2 (germline): MNHEY, SVGAGI. V gave up 3 bases and J gave up 0 bases, with 5 bases separating them. CDR3 length: 13 amino acids. Here the CDR3 DNA reads TGTGCCAGCAGTTATAAGATGAACACTGAAGCTTTCTTT. It encodes CASSYKMNTEAFF.

This sequence joins TRBV6-2 or TRBV6-3 and TRBJ2-4; D gene uncertain. CDR1 and CDR2 from the germline V gene are MNHEY and SVGEGT. The length of the CDR3 is 14 residues. The ends were cut back, 5 bases at V and 5 bases at J, with 13 bases in the middle. The CDR3 DNA follows: TGTGCCAGCAGTCCCAGTTACCCACAAAACATTCAGTACTTC. Residues: CASSPSYPQNIQYF.

In its sample, this clonotype was seen a few times. J is TRBJ1-1 and V is TRBV6-6; D gene uncertain. CDR3 size: 12 residues. Trimming left V 7 bases short and J 2 bases short, with 8 bases between. Looked up from germline, CDR1 is MNHNY and CDR2 is SVGAGI (reference sequence). The CDR3 DNA sequence: TGTGCCAGCATCTCCCCCAACACTGAAGCTTTCTTT. Its protein is CASISPNTEAFF.

The chain combines TRBV27 with TRBJ2-7, with D unresolved. This CDR3 contains 14 residues. Germline V gene data show CDR1 as MNHEY and CDR2 as SMNVEV (reference sequence). This CDR3 reads CAGSTGRGLYEQYV. CDR3 DNA: TGTGCCGGCAGTACCGGGCGCGGCCTCTACGAGCAGTACGTC.

This clonotype was seen many times. This rearrangement joins TRBV12-3 or TRBV12-4 to TRBJ1-5, with a weak D call TRBD1 (6 bases). With 4 bases removed from V and 7 bases from J, the gap between germline ends came to 14 bases. This CDR3 region has 14 residues. CDR3 bases: TGTGCCAGCAGTTCGTCTCCAGGGGACCAGCCCCAGCATTTT. Encoded protein: CASSSSPGDQPQHF.

This clonotype was found a few times. The chain couples TRBV10-3 to TRBJ2-2; possibly TRBD2 for D (6 bases). The V and J ends lost 6 bases and 4 bases respectively, with 12 bases between them. The CDR3 contains 14 residues. Per germline, CDR1 ENHRY and CDR2 SYGVKD. This chain's CDR3 is CAIRAPTSTGELFF. The CDR3, as DNA: TGTGCCATCAGGGCCCCGACTAGCACCGGGGAGCTGTTTTTT.

This chain connects TRBV6-2 or TRBV6-3 to TRBJ2-7, with TRBD1 identical over 9 bases. The CDR3 contains 23 residues. Germline V CDR1 and CDR2: MNHEY, SVGEGT. The V gene end was trimmed by 6 bases and the J gene end by 0 bases; junction bases not matched to a gene: 30. CDR3 in amino acids: CASRGIQGARFPPSSNNSYEQYV. The CDR3 DNA is TGTGCCAGCAGAGGGATACAGGGGGCGCGTTTTCCACCTTCCTCCAACAACTCCTACGAGCAGTACGTC.

This chain joins TRBV7-6 and TRBJ1-1, with a weak D call TRBD1 (6 bases). V lost 5 bases to trimming and J lost 4 bases, with 14 bases between them. CDR1 SGHVS and CDR2 FNYEAQ come from the germline V gene. This CDR3 is 14 amino acids long. CDR3 loop: CASSLTGRITEAFF. The CDR3 DNA reads TGTGCCAGCAGCCTGACAGGACGAATCACTGAAGCTTTCTTT.

This clonotype occurred once. A read error may be the cause here, since a much bigger clone is one base away. This chain links TRBV7-3 with TRBJ2-3, with 8 bases aligning to TRBD2. There are 15 residues in the CDR3. CDR1 and CDR2 (germline): SGHTA, FQGTGA. CDR3 DNA sequence: TGTGCCAACAGCTTAAGCGGGGGCGGCGCAGATACGCAGTATTTT. Translating it yields CANSLSGGGADTQYF. The entire variable domain, with the rest obtained from reference TRBV7-3 and TRBJ2-3, is as follows: GAGVSQTPSNKVTEKGKYVELRCDPISGHTALYWYRQSLGQGPEFLIYFQGTGAADDSGLPNDRFFAVRPEGSVSTLKIQRTERGDSAVYLCANSLSGGGADTQYFGPGTRLTVL.

The chain carries TRBV27 and TRBJ1-1; 9 nucleotides agree with TRBD1. CDR3 length: 18 residues. J gave up 0 bases and V 3 bases, and 11 bases lay outside the gene matches. The germline V gene encodes CDR1 MNHEY and CDR2 SMNVEV (reference sequence). CDR3 amino acids: CASSFPSPGTGMNTEAFF. CDR3 bases: TGTGCCAGCAGTTTCCCCTCTCCCGGGACAGGGATGAACACTGAAGCTTTCTTT.

In its sample, this clonotype was seen many times. The chain joins TRBV7-6 to TRBJ2-1; the D is unclear. Germline V gene sequence: CDR1 SGHVS, CDR2 FNYEAQ. V was pared by 5 bases and J by 4 bases, with 21 bases between. The CDR3 covers 17 residues. The DNA for the CDR3 is TGTGCCAGCAGCCCCCGCCCCAATGTGGGCCATTACAATGAGCAGTTCTTC. Residues: CASSPRPNVGHYNEQFF.